The clone carrying this T cell receptor beta chain is labeled medium-sized (0.01 to 0.1%). TCRdb recomputed calls from the PCR reads with MiXCR, one row per CDR3 protein. The table lists just over 35,000 distinct CDR3 sequences, roughly 19% of them singletons. This entry belongs to a study of molecular identifiers for immune sequencing clone quantification. Trimming stripped 0 bases from V and 5 bases from J, with 15 bases between. Germline V lookup: CDR1 DFQATT, CDR2 SNEGSKA (reference sequence). The CDR3 contains 15 residues. The rearrangement links TRBV20-1 to TRBJ2-3; D might be TRBD1 (7 bases). This receptor was obtained from a human donor in good health. Some libraries in this study had Jurkat cell RNA spiked in. Sample: naive CD8+ T cells from blood, with Jurkat cell RNA spiked in. Subset denoted: FACS-sorted CD8+CD4-CCR7+CD45RA+ naive T cells. CDR3 in amino acids: CSARDIRGARDTQYF. The CDR3 bases are TGCAGTGCTAGAGATATCAGGGGGGCCCGAGATACGCAGTATTTT.